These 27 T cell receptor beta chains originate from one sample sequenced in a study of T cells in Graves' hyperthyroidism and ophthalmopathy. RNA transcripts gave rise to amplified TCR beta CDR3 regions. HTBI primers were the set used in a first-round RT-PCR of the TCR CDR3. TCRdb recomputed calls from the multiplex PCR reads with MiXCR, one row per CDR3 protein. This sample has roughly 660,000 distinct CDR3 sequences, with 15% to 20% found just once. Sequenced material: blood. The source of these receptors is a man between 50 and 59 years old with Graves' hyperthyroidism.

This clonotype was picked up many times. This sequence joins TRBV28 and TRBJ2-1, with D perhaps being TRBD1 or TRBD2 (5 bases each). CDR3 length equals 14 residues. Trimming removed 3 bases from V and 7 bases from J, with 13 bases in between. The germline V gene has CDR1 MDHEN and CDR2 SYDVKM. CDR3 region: CASSFQGRWNEQFF. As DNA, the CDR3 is TGTGCCAGCAGTTTCCAGGGACGTTGGAATGAGCAGTTCTTC.

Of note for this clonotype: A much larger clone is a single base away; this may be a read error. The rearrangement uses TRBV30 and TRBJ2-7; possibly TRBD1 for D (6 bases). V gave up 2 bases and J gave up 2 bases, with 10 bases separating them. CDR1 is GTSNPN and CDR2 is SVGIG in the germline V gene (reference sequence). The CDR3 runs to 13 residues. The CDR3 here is CAWSMDSAYEQYF. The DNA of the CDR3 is TGTGCCTGGAGTATGGACAGCGCCTACGAGCAGTACTTC.

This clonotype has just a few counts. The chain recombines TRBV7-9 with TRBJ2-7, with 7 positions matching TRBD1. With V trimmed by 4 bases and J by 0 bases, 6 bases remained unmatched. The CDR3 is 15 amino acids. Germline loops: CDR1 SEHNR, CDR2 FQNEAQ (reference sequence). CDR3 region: CASSSPGQVSYEQYF. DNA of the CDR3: TGTGCCAGCAGCTCTCCAGGACAGGTCTCCTACGAGCAGTACTTC.

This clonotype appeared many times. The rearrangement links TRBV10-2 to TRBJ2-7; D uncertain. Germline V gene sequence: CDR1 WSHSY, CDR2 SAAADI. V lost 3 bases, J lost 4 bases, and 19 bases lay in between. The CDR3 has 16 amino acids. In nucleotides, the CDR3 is TGCGCCAGCAGTGATAACACCGGTAGACAAACTTACGAGCAGTACTTC. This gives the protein CASSDNTGRQTYEQYF.

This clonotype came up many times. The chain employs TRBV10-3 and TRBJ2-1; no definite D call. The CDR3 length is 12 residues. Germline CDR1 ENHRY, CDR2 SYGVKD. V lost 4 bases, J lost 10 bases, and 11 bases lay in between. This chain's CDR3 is CAISVVVGEQFF. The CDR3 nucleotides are TGTGCCATCAGTGTAGTGGTAGGCGAGCAGTTCTTC.

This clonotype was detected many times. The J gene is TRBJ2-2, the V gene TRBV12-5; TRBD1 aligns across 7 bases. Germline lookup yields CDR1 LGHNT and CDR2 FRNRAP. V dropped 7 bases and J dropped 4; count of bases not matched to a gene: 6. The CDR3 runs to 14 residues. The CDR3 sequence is CASARDRATGELFF. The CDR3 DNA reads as TGTGCTAGTGCAAGAGACAGGGCCACCGGGGAGCTGTTTTTT. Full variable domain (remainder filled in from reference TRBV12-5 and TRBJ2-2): DARVTQTPRHKVTEMGQEVTMRCQPILGHNTVFWYRQTMMQGLELLAYFRNRAPLDDSGMPKDRFSAEMPDATLATLKIQPSEPRDSAVYFCASARDRATGELFFGEGSRLTVL.

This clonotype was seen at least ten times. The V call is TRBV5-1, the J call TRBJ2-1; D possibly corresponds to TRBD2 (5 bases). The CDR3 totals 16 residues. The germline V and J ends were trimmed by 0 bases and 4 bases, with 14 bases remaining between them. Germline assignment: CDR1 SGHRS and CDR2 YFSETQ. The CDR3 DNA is TGCGCCAGCAGCTTGGGGGCGGTGCGGAGGTACAATGAGCAGTTCTTC. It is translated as CASSLGAVRRYNEQFF. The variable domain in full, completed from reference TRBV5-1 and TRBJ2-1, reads KAGVTQTPRYLIKTRGQQVTLSCSPISGHRSVSWYQQTPGQGLQFLFEYFSETQRNKGNFPGRFSGRQFSNSRSEMNVSTLELGDSALYLCASSLGAVRRYNEQFFGPGTRLTVL.

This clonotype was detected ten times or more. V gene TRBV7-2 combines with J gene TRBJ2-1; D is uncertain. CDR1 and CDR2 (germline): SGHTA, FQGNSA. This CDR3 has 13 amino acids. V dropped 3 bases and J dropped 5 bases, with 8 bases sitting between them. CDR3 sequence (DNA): TGTGCCAGCAGCTTGACAACTAACAATGAGCAGTTCTTC. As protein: CASSLTTNNEQFF.

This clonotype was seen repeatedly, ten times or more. CDR3 coding DNA: TGTGCCATCCATTTACCGGCGAGGGAAGAAGAAAAACTGTTTTTT. Translating it yields CAIHLPAREEEKLFF. The genes are TRBV2 and TRBJ1-4; D uncertain. The CDR3 loop spans 15 amino acids. Germline loops: CDR1 SNHLY, CDR2 FYNNEI. V gave up 10 bases and J gave up 8 bases, with 23 bases separating them.

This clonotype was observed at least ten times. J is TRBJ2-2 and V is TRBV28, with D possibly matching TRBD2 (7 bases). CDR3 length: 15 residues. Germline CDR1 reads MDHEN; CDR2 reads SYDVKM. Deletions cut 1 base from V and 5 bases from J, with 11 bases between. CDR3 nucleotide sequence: TGTGCCAGCAGTTTATACAGGGAGGGGACCGGGGAGCTGTTTTTT. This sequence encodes CASSLYREGTGELFF.

The CDR3 loop reads CAIRGGVSQGNNEQFF. The CDR3 DNA reads TGTGCCATCAGGGGGGGGGTCTCTCAAGGGAACAATGAGCAGTTCTTC. The gene calls are TRBV10-3 and TRBJ2-1; TRBD2 agrees at 7 bases. Germline CDR1 is ENHRY and CDR2 is SYGVKD. This CDR3 is 16 amino acids long. V was pared by 6 bases and J by 5 bases, with 13 bases of the junction left unmatched.

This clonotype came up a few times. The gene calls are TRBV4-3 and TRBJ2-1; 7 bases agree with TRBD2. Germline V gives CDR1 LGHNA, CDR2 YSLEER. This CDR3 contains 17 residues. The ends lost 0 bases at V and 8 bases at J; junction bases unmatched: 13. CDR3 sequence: CASSQDLWGGSSYEQFF. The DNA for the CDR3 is TGCGCCAGCAGCCAAGACCTTTGGGGCGGGAGTTCCTATGAGCAGTTCTTC.

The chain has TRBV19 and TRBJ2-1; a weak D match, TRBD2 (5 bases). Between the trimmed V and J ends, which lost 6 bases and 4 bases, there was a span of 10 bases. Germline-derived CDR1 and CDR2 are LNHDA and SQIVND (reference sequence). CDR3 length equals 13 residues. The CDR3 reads CASSGVTYNEQFF. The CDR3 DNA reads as TGTGCCAGTAGCGGGGTAACTTACAATGAGCAGTTCTTC.

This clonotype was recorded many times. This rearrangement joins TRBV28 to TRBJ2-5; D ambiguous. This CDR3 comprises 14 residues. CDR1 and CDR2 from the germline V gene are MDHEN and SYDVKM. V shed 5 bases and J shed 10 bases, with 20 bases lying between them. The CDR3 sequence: CASSKAGPRVGQYF. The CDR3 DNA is TGTGCCAGCAGTAAGGCAGGTCCAAGAGTTGGCCAGTACTTC.

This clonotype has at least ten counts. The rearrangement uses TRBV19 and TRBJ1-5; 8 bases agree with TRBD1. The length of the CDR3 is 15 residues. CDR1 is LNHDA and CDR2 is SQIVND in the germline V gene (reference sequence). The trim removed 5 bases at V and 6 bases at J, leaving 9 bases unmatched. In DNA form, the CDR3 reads TGTGCCAGTAGTGCTCTGACAGGGGCAGGTCAGCCCCAGCATTTT. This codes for CASSALTGAGQPQHF.

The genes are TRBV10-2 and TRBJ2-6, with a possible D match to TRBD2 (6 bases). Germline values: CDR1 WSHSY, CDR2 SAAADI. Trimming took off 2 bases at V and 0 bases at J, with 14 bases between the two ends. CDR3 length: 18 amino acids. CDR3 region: CASSETPGDLSGANVLTF. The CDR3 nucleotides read TGCGCCAGCAGTGAGACTCCGGGAGATCTCTCTGGGGCCAACGTCCTGACTTTC.

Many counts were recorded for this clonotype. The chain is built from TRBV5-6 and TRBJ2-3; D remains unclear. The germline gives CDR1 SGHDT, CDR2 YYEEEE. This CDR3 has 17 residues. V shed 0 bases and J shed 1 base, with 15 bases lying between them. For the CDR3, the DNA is TGTGCCAGCAGCTTGGCCCAGGACGAGTCGCGCACAGATACGCAGTATTTT. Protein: CASSLAQDESRTDTQYF.

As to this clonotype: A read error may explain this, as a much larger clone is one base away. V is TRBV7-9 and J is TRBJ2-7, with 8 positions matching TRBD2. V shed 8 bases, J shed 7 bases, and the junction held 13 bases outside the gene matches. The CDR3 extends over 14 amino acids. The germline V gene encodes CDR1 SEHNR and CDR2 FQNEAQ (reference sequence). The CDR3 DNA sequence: TGTGCCAGCGGCACTCTAGCGGGTCACAATGAGCAGTACTTC. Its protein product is CASGTLAGHNEQYF.

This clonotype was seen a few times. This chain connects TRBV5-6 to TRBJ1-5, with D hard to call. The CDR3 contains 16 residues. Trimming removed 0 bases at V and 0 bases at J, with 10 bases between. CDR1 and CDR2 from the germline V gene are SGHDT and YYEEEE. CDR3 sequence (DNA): TGTGCCAGCAGCTTGGCGCACTCCTATAGCAATCAGCCCCAGCATTTT. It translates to CASSLAHSYSNQPQHF.

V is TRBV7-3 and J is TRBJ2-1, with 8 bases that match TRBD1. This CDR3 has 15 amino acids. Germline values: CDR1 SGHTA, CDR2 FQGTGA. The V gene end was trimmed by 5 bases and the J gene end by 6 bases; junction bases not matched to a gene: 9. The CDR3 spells CASSKGQGAVNEQFF. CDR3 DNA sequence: TGTGCCAGCAGCAAAGGACAGGGAGCAGTCAATGAGCAGTTCTTC.

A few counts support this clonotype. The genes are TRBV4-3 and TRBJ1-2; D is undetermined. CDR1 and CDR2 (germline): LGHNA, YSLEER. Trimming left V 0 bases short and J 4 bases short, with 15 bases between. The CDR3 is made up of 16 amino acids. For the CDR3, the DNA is TGCGCCAGCAGCCAAGAGTTACAAAACGGGCGCTATGGCTACACCTTC. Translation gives CASSQELQNGRYGYTF.

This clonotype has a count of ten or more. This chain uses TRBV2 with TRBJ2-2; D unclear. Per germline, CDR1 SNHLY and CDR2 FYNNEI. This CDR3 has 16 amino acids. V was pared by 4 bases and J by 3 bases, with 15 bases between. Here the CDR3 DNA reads TGTGCCAGCAGTGTCCTCGAGCCGATGCACACCGGGGAGCTGTTTTTT. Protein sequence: CASSVLEPMHTGELFF. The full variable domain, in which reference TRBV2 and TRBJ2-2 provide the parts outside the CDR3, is EPEVTQTPSHQVTQMGQEVILRCVPISNHLYFYWYRQILGQKVEFLVSFYNNEISEKSEIFDDQFSVERPDGSNFTLKIRSTKLEDSAMYFCASSVLEPMHTGELFFGEGSRLTVL.

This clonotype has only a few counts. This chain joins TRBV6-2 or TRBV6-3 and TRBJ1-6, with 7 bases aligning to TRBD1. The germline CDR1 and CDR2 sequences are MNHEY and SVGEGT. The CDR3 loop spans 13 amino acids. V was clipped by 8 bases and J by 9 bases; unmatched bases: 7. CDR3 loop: CASSAGGSSPLHF. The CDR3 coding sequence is TGTGCCAGCTCGGCAGGGGGAAGTTCACCCCTCCACTTT.

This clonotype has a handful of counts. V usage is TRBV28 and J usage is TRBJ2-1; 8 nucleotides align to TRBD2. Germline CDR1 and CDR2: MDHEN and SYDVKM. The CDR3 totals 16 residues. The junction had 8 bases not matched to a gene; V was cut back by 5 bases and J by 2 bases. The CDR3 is CASSPPGGRTYNEQFF. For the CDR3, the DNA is TGTGCCAGCAGTCCCCCGGGGGGGAGAACCTACAATGAGCAGTTCTTC. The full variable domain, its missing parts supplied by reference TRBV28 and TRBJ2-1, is DVKVTQSSRYLVKRTGEKVFLECVQDMDHENMFWYRQDPGLGLRLIYFSYDVKMKEKGDIPEGYSVSREKKERFSLILESASTNQTSMYLCASSPPGGRTYNEQFFGPGTRLTVL.

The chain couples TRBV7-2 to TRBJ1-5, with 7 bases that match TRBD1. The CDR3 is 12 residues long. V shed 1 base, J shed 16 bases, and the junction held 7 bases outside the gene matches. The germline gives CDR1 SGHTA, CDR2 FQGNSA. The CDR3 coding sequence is TGTGCCAGCAGCTTAGACTCCGGGACAGTACATTTT. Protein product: CASSLDSGTVHF. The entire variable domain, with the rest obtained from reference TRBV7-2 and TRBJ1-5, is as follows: GAGVSQSPSNKVTEKGKDVELRCDPISGHTALYWYRQSLGQGLEFLIYFQGNSAPDKSGLPSDRFSAERTGGSVSTLTIQRTQQEDSAVYLCASSLDSGTVHFGDGTRLSIL.

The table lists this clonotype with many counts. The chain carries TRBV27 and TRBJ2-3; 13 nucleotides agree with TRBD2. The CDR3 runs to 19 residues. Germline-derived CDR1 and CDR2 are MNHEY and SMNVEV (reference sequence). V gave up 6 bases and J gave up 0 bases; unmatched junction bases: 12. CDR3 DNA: TGTGCCAGCAGCACAGGACTAGCGGGAGATACCGGGAGCACAGATACGCAGTATTTT. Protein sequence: CASSTGLAGDTGSTDTQYF.

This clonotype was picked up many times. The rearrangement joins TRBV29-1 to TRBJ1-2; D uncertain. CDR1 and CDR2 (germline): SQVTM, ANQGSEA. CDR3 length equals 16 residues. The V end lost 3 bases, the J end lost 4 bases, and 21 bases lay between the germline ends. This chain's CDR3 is CSVDIKDRPFGYGYTF. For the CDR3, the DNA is TGCAGCGTTGATATTAAGGACCGGCCATTTGGCTATGGCTACACCTTC.